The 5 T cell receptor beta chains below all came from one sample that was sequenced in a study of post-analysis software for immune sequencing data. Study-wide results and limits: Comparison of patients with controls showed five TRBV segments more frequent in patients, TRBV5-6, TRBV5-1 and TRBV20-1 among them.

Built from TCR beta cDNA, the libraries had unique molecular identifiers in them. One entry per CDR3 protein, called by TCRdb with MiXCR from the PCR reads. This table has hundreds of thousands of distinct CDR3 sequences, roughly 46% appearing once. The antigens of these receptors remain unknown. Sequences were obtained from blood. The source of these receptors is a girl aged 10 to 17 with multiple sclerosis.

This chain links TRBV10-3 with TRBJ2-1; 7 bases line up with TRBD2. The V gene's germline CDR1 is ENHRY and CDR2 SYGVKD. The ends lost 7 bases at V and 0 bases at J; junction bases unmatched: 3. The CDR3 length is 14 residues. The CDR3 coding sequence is TGTGCCATCATCCGGACTAGCTCCTACAATGAGCAGTTCTTC. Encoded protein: CAIIRTSSYNEQFF.

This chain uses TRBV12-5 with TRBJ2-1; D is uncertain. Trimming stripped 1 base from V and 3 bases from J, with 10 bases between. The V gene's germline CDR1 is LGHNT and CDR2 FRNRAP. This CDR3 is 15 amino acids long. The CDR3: CASGLDSLFYNEQFF. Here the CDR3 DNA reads TGTGCTAGTGGTTTGGACAGCCTTTTCTACAATGAGCAGTTCTTC.

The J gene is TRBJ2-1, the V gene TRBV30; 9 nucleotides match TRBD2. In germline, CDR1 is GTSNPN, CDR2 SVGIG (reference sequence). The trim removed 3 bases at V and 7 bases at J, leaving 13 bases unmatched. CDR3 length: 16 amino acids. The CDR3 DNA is TGTGCCTGGAGACGGCGGGAGGGCCAGAGAGGGAATGAGCAGTTCTTC. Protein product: CAWRRREGQRGNEQFF. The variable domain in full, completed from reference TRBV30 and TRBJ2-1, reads SQTIHQWPATLVQPVGSPLSLECTVEGTSNPNLYWYRQAAGRGLQLLFYSVGIGQISSEVPQNLSASRPQDRQFILSSKKLLLSDSGFYLCAWRRREGQRGNEQFFGPGTRLTVL.

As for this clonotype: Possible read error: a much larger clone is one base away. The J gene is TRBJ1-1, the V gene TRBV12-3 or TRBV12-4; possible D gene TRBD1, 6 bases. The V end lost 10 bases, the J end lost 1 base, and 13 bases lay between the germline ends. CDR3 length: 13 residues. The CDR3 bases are TGTGCCAACAGGGCCAGAGAGAACACTGAAGCTTTCTTT. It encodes CANRARENTEAFF.

The CDR3: CASSTRARQPQHF. CDR3 nucleotides: TGTGCCAGCAGCACCCGCGCTCGTCAGCCCCAGCATTTT. This chain connects TRBV5-6 to TRBJ1-5; D unclear. The V and J ends lost 4 bases and 6 bases respectively, with 11 bases between them. The CDR3 totals 13 residues. Looked up from germline, CDR1 is SGHDT and CDR2 is YYEEEE.